This TCR beta chain was profiled in a study of blood T cell repertoires in COVID-19. V gave up 3 bases and J gave up 9 bases; unmatched junction bases: 8. The CDR3 length is 15 residues. Germline V lookup: CDR1 LNHDA, CDR2 SQIVND (reference sequence). Profiling relied on immunoSEQ multiplex PCR, and the TCRdb table lists in-frame clones only, not all of them. The sample records 200,000 to 250,000 clones, over 60% being singletons. This clone turned up a few times. The V call is TRBV19, the J call TRBJ1-5, with 10 bases aligning to TRBD1. This clonotype was sampled from a woman in her 70s with acute or convalescent COVID-19. The sample taken for sequencing was peripheral blood. DNA for the CDR3: TGTGCCAGTAGTATGCCGGGACAGGGGAGAGGGCCCCAGCATTTT. It encodes CASSMPGQGRGPQHF.